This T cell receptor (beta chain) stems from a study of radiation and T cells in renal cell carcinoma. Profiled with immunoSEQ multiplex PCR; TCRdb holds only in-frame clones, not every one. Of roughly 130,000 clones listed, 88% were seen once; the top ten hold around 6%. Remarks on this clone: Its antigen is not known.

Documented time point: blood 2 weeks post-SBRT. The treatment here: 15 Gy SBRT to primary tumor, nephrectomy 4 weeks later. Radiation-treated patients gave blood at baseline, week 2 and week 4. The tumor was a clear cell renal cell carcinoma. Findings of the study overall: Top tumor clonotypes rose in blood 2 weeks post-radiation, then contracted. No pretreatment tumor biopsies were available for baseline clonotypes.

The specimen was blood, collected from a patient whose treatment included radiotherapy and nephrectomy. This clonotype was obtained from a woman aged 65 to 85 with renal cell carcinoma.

CDR3 nucleotides: TGTGCCAGCAGCGTCTCTAACTATGGCTACACCTTC. Its translation: CASSVSNYGYTF. The chain is built from TRBV9 and TRBJ1-2, with D hard to call. The CDR3 spans 12 residues. The germline V gene encodes CDR1 SGDLS and CDR2 YYNGEE. The germline V and J ends were trimmed by 2 bases and 0 bases, with 2 bases remaining between them.